Below, 11 T cell receptor beta chains from the same sample are listed, as sequenced in a study of shared clonotypes between healthy human individuals. Clones were sequenced by immunoSEQ multiplex PCR, and TCRdb holds only the in-frame ones, with some missing. This table holds some 1.4 million clones, roughly 96% found once. What was sequenced was naive CD4+ T cells sorted from blood. Subset specified: CD45RA+ positively selected. The source of these receptors is a young man in good health.

The chain joins TRBV9 to TRBJ2-1; 9 bases line up with TRBD2. V lost 4 bases, J lost 8 bases, and 10 bases stayed unmatched. The germline gives CDR1 SGDLS, CDR2 YYNGEE. This CDR3 spans 15 amino acids. The CDR3 loop is CASSIPGLAADEQFF. The DNA for the CDR3 is TGTGCCAGCAGCATTCCGGGACTAGCTGCTGATGAGCAGTTCTTC.

The chain carries TRBV2 and TRBJ2-7, with a weak D call TRBD2 (5 bases). The V and J ends lost 8 bases and 2 bases respectively, with 10 bases between them. This CDR3 is 12 amino acids long. Germline V lookup: CDR1 SNHLY, CDR2 FYNNEI. In nucleotides, the CDR3 is TGTGCCAGCGGTCGGGAAACCTACGAGCAGTACTTC. This gives the protein CASGRETYEQYF.

V and J are TRBV28 and TRBJ1-5; no firm D call. In germline, CDR1 is MDHEN, CDR2 SYDVKM. The CDR3 is 16 amino acids. Trimming took 2 bases from V and 6 from J, leaving 17 bases between them. CDR3 DNA sequence: TGTGCCAGCAGTTTACTCCAAATCACCCGCGGTCAGCCCCAGCATTTT. It codes for CASSLLQITRGQPQHF.

This chain joins TRBV5-8 and TRBJ2-3, with 9 bases identical to TRBD2. This CDR3 comprises 15 residues. Per germline, CDR1 SGHTS and CDR2 YDEGEE. The ends lost 4 bases at V and 4 bases at J; junction bases unmatched: 7. CDR3 in amino acids: CASSHAGGRPDTQYF. CDR3 sequence (DNA): TGTGCCAGCAGCCATGCGGGAGGGAGGCCAGATACGCAGTATTTT.

This clone was seen a single time. The chain combines TRBV30 with TRBJ2-5, with a weak D call TRBD1 (5 bases). The CDR3 totals 16 residues. The V and J ends lost 2 bases and 4 bases respectively, with 20 bases between them. From germline, CDR1 is GTSNPN and CDR2 SVGIG (reference sequence). The CDR3 sequence: CAWSSLSRGYLETQYF. The CDR3 DNA reads as TGTGCCTGGAGTTCCCTTTCAAGGGGCTATTTAGAGACCCAGTACTTC.

This rearrangement joins TRBV2 to TRBJ2-1; 10 nucleotides match TRBD2. The CDR3 totals 15 residues. V lost 6 bases and J lost 3; bases outside the gene matches: 5. Germline V gene sequence: CDR1 SNHLY, CDR2 FYNNEI. Written as DNA, the CDR3 is TGTGCCAGCAGGGTAGCGGGAGGCCTCTACAATGAGCAGTTCTTC. As protein: CASRVAGGLYNEQFF.

The gene calls are TRBV9 and TRBJ1-4; no reliable D call. CDR1 and CDR2 from the germline V gene are SGDLS and YYNGEE. This CDR3 has 14 residues. The V and J ends lost 0 bases and 5 bases respectively, with 8 bases between them. The CDR3 sequence is CASSVGVENEKLFF. In nucleotides, the CDR3 is TGTGCCAGCAGCGTAGGGGTGGAAAATGAAAAACTGTTTTTT.

This chain links TRBV7-2 with TRBJ2-5; D might be TRBD1 or TRBD2, each matching 5 bases. Germline V gives CDR1 SGHTA, CDR2 FQGNSA. Deletions cut 4 bases from V and 2 bases from J, with 8 bases between. The CDR3 runs to 13 residues. CDR3 DNA: TGTGCCAGCAGCTGGGGACCTCAAGAGACCCAGTACTTC. Amino acids: CASSWGPQETQYF.

This chain connects TRBV28 to TRBJ1-4; possibly TRBD1 for D (6 bases). The CDR3 is made up of 19 amino acids. Trimming stripped 5 bases from V and 0 bases from J, with 22 bases between. CDR1 MDHEN and CDR2 SYDVKM come from the germline V gene. The chain's CDR3 is CASSPFLGGPQATNEKLFF. As DNA, the CDR3 is TGTGCCAGCAGTCCATTCCTAGGGGGGCCCCAAGCAACTAATGAAAAACTGTTTTTT.

The chain joins TRBV11-1 to TRBJ1-2; D is possibly TRBD1 (5 bases). Germline V gene sequence: CDR1 SGHAT, CDR2 FQDESV (reference sequence). This CDR3 is built from 14 residues. V was shortened by 4 bases and J by 3 bases, with 12 bases between the two germline ends. This CDR3 is CASSSWGVDYGYTF. CDR3 in DNA: TGTGCCAGCAGCTCTTGGGGCGTCGACTATGGCTACACCTTC.

The rearrangement uses TRBV7-9 and TRBJ1-3; no reliable D call. The V end lost 3 bases, the J end lost 3 bases, and 12 bases lay between the germline ends. CDR1 SEHNR and CDR2 FQNEAQ come from the germline V gene (reference sequence). This CDR3 has 15 amino acids. The CDR3 spells CASSFNNLDGNTIYF. CDR3 DNA: TGTGCCAGCAGCTTCAACAACCTAGATGGAAACACCATATATTTT. Looking up the rest from reference TRBV7-9 and TRBJ1-3 gives the full variable domain: DTGVSQNPRHKITKRGQNVTFRCDPISEHNRLYWYRQTLGQGPEFLTYFQNEAQLEKSRLLSDRFSAERPKGSFSTLEIQRTEQGDSAMYLCASSFNNLDGNTIYFGEGSWLTVV.